The entry below describes one TCR beta chain. The sample holds one count of this clone. Its target antigen remains unknown. Base qualities are not at hand, and no much larger clone is one base apart. The immunoSEQ hsTCRB v3.0 assay was used at survey level resolution to sequence the TRB variable region. The target sequencing depth for TRB was roughly 40,000-50,000 T-cell genomes per sample. TRB libraries were pooled and sequenced on an Illumina MiSeq using a v3 150-cycle kit. Per the original workflow: Repertoire analysis ran in R within a reproducible Nextflow workflow covering QC, data transformation and analysis. Custom analyses were implemented in LymphoSeq2, an R package for AIRR-Seq data exploration. After excluding a few samples that yielded fewer than 5000 total TRB sequences, roughly 190 HIV repertoires remained for analysis. Among the roughly 190 retained HIV repertoires, roughly 60 were collected before ART initiation and approximately 130 were collected after ART initiation. Repertoires were downsampled to 5000 TRB nucleotide sequences, and summary statistics were averaged over 100 downsampling iterations. TRB sequences were retained for analysis only if CDR3 regions of at least seven amino acids were present. A Shannon entropy-derived clonality score and the Gini coefficient were used to measure diversity. In repertoire networks, the top 5000 CDR3 amino acid sequences were linked whenever an edit distance of one separated two sequences. For TRB CDR3 amino acid sequences, GLIPH2 was used to predict antigen specificity groups and MHC restriction. To flag known CMV, EBV, HIV or tissue antigen associations, CDR3 amino acid sequences were matched against VDJdb and McPAS-TCR. Pre-ART, post-ART and control groups were compared with Wilcoxon signed-rank tests and Holm-Bonferroni correction. Held by TCRdb, this immuneACCESS table contains in-frame sequences only and omits some clones. Under half of the omission traces to an unresolved V gene where checked; the cause of the rest is unknown. V and J calls and clone size are as listed in that table; D and trimming were resolved from the DNA. The sample data list around 29,000 clones, and approximately 95% of these were observed just once. The biggest ten clones account for over 7% of the sample.

Participants were included only if at least one PBMC sample before ART initiation and at least two post-ART samples were available. Treatment was received in the United States of America by all participants with HIV. Before DNA extraction, cryopreserved samples containing roughly 1-11 million PBMC were thawed and washed. At the time of the earliest PBMC sample, participants with HIV were aged between roughly 20 and 54 years. Each participant contributed PBMC samples from 1-4 timepoints before ART initiation and 2-8 timepoints after ART initiation, with a median of 7 samples. Serial HIV viral load, CD4+ T-cell count, ART history and demographic data were obtained for every participant. A Qiagen kit on a QIAcube was used to extract genomic DNA from unsorted PBMC, with samples processed in batches of 12. This sample was included in a study of long-term antiretroviral therapy in people with HIV (dated by TCRdb to between 2022 and 2023). As for the study more broadly: The earliest samples were collected approximately a decade before the 2015 WHO recommendation for immediate ART, a period when ART was typically delayed until CD4 counts fell. A total of 192 cryopreserved PBMC samples were contributed to the cohort by 30 adults with confirmed HIV infection, with samples collected serially over a mean of about 6 years (range 1-12). A retrospective serial study tested whether changes in peripheral blood TRB repertoire composition and diversity were associated with ART initiation and durable HIV suppression. Among the 30 to 35 participants with HIV, fewer than twelve were female. No cross-contamination during QIAcube processing turned up in test extractions that ran a monoclonal T-cell line alongside 33 polyclonal samples.

The CDR3 holds 18 amino acids from the cysteine to the phenylalanine. Only the CDR3 portion is preserved as DNA: 54 bases, with reading frame beginning at the first base. From V the trimming removes 2 bases and from J it removes 0 bases, while the gene matches leave 8 bases of the junction unaccounted for. CDR1 LGHNA and CDR2 YSLEER were looked up in the germline V gene. Overall study results and their limits: Starting ART was linked to a significant rise in TRB diversity, yet even with long-term ART the diversity remained significantly lower than in transplant donor controls. Inferences about post-ART repertoire changes are limited because no data were available on ART adherence, viral resistance or therapy changes. At every time point, the repertoire was dominated by expanded TRB clones first identified before ART initiation, although this dominance fluctuated and, in many PLHIV, declined after ART. Samples dated from the mid-2000s to the late 2010s, and the ART regimens used may be less effective than current ones. Limited PBMC availability meant only the TCR beta chain was sequenced, without alpha chain pairing. Narrower CDR3 length ranges were observed in HIV repertoires than in controls, and an antigen-experienced repertoire with only a slight naive shift after ART was suggested by the network structure. Because cell numbers in pre-ART samples were limited, unsorted PBMC were profiled instead of sorted CD4+ and CD8+ T cells.

The chain employs TRBV4-3 and TRBJ2-3; 10 bases in between match TRBD2. This receptor was taken from a man aged 25 to 40 with HIV. The specimen was unsorted PBMCs, collected 5.3 years after starting antiretroviral therapy. This receptor carries the CDR3 CASSQPPTSGKSTDTQYF. The bases are TGCGCCAGCAGCCAACCACCCACTAGCGGGAAGAGCACAGATACGCAGTATTTT.